The 2 T cell receptor beta chains reported below all come from one sample, sequenced in a study of blood T cell repertoires in COVID-19. The protocol was immunoSEQ multiplex PCR, while the TCRdb copy is restricted to in-frame clones and leaves out a portion. This table holds 250,000 to 350,000 clones, 75% to 90% found once. Source material: PBMCs or T cells enriched from blood (not recorded which). The receptors derive from a woman in her twenties or thirties who had recovered from COVID-19.

The chain uses TRBV5-4 and TRBJ1-2; a weak D match, TRBD1 (5 bases). This CDR3 region has 14 residues. CDR1 and CDR2 (germline): SGHNT, YYREEE (reference sequence). Trimming took off 5 bases at V and 4 bases at J, with 15 bases between the two ends. The CDR3 nucleotides are TGTGCCAGCAGTCGCCAGGGAGGTCTCTATGGCTACACCTTC. It translates to CASSRQGGLYGYTF. The complete variable domain, with remaining parts taken from reference TRBV5-4 and TRBJ1-2, reads ETGVTQSPTHLIKTRGQQVTLRCSSQSGHNTVSWYQQALGQGPQFIFQYYREEENGRGNFPPRFSGLQFPNYSSELNVNALELDDSALYLCASSRQGGLYGYTFGSGTRLTVV.

This sequence joins TRBV2 and TRBJ1-2; possibly TRBD1 for D (5 bases). The V end lost 7 bases, the J end lost 3 bases, and 15 bases lay between the germline ends. There are 14 residues in the CDR3. Germline CDR1 SNHLY, CDR2 FYNNEI. CDR3 in amino acids: CASKGGWGDYGYTF. In DNA form, the CDR3 reads TGTGCCAGCAAGGGTGGGTGGGGGGACTATGGCTACACCTTC.